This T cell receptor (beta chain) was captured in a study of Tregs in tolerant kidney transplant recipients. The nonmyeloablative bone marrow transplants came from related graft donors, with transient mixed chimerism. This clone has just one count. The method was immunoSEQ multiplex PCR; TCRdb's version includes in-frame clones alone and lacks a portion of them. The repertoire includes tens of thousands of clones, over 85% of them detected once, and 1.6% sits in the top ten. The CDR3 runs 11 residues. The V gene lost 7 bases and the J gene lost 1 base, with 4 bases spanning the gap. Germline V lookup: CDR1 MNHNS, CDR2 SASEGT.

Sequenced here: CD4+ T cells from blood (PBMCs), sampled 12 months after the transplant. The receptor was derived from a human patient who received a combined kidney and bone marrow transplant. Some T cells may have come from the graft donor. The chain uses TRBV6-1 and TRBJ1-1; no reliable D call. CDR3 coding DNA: TGTGCCAGCACCCGGAACACTGAAGCTTTCTTT. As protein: CASTRNTEAFF.